Listed below are T cell receptor beta chains from one sample, sequenced in a study of CD8 T cells in Susac syndrome. A single record per CDR3 protein comes from TCRdb applying MiXCR to the immunoSEQ multiplex PCR reads. The data contain approximately 170,000 distinct CDR3 sequences, about 90% of them seen just once; the ten biggest clones take up around 0.079%. Sequences were obtained from CD4+ T cells from PBMCs. These receptors originate from a human donor in good health. CDR3s leave out the opening cysteine and the closing phenylalanine or tryptophan.

len	v_gene	CDR3aa
9	TRBV20-1	SARGPGELF
12	TRBV19	ASKGQYSGNTIY
14	TRBV12-3/TRBV12-4	ASNRRPGLARETQY
14	TRBV20-1	SARVFSPLGSYEQY
16	TRBV3-1	ASSQEGFSSGRNSEQF
11	TRBV30	ARSLQGVQPQH
10	TRBV18	ASSSGEETQY
14	TRBV9	ASSEAQRERRNEQF
14	TRBV12-1	ASSRRGDRRTGELF
13	TRBV6-2/TRBV6-3	ASALQGQGGTEAF
13	TRBV27	ASSLRRQAPYEQY
12	TRBV18	ASSPGGGWNGYT
12	TRBV7-2	ASSLGPSAYEQY